Following are 32 T cell receptor beta chains from one sample sequenced in a study of monozygotic twins with inflammatory bowel disease. TCRdb reprocessed the 5' RACE reads and stores each CDR3 protein as one record, lacking DNA. In total, the table holds 300,000 to 350,000 distinct CDR3 sequences. The sample consisted of blood. The receptors stem from a human donor with ulcerative colitis or Crohn's disease, or a healthy co-twin of an affected twin (not recorded which).

The chain joins TRBV12-3 or TRBV12-4 to TRBJ2-3. This CDR3 has 15 residues. The CDR3 loop reads CASRISGGTTDTQYF.

The chain combines TRBV10-3 with TRBJ2-7. Germline lookup yields CDR1 ENHRY and CDR2 SYGVKD. The CDR3 consists of 13 residues. CDR3 residues: CAISDRSNNEQYF.

The chain couples TRBV4-3 to TRBJ1-3. The CDR3 has 15 residues. The V gene's germline CDR1 is LGHNA and CDR2 YSLEER. The CDR3 here is CASSQDHGLRDTIYF.

The gene calls are TRBV20-1 and TRBJ2-1; TCRdb indicates TRBD2, and absent DNA this call remains unverified. Per the germline V gene, CDR1 is DFQATT and CDR2 is SNEGSKA (reference sequence). The CDR3 covers 13 residues. CDR3 protein: CSVSPSGYNEQFF.

V and J are TRBV7-8 and TRBJ2-5; TCRdb lists TRBD1, though no DNA is available to test this call. The CDR3 runs 15 residues. The germline V gene has CDR1 SGHVS and CDR2 FQNEAQ. This CDR3 is CASSLERTGKETQYF.

This chain links TRBV6-1 with TRBJ2-7. Germline V lookup: CDR1 MNHNS, CDR2 SASEGT. The CDR3 loop spans 17 amino acids. The CDR3 here is CASSRPFERRMSYEQYF.

The rearrangement joins TRBV28 to TRBJ2-4; no DNA is available, so the TRBD1 call from TCRdb remains unchecked. Germline V CDR1 and CDR2: MDHEN, SYDVKM. This CDR3 has 15 amino acids. The CDR3 sequence: CASSHPGQGANIQYF.

J is TRBJ1-6 and V is TRBV7-9; absent DNA, TCRdb's TRBD1 call cannot be checked. The germline CDR1 and CDR2 sequences are SEHNR and FQNEAQ (reference sequence). There are 17 residues in the CDR3. CDR3 region: CASSSGTGTDFNSPLHF.

V usage is TRBV29-1 and J usage is TRBJ2-5. Germline lookup yields CDR1 SQVTM and CDR2 ANQGSEA. This CDR3 contains 16 residues. This CDR3 reads CSVESGSIRVGETQYF.

The chain has TRBV10-3 and TRBJ1-1; TCRdb lists TRBD1, though no DNA is available to test this call. CDR1 ENHRY and CDR2 SYGVKD come from the germline V gene. The CDR3 contains 14 residues. This chain's CDR3 is CAISEQGLNTEAFF.

This rearrangement joins TRBV11-2 to TRBJ2-4; without DNA, the TCRdb call of TRBD2 cannot be checked. Germline V gene lookup returns CDR1 SGHAT and CDR2 FQNNGV. This CDR3 contains 16 residues. The CDR3 sequence is CASSLDLASGRIIQYF.

The V and J genes are TRBV19 and TRBJ2-2; TCRdb indicates TRBD2, and absent DNA this call remains unverified. Per the germline V gene, CDR1 is LNHDA and CDR2 is SQIVND (reference sequence). The length of the CDR3 is 14 residues. CDR3 sequence: CATRKASGTGELFF. The full variable domain, with the rest looked up from reference TRBV19 and TRBJ2-2, is DGGITQSPKYLFRKEGQNVTLSCEQNLNHDAMYWYRQDPGQGLRLIYYSQIVNDFQKGDIAEGYSVSREKKESFPLTVTSAQKNPTAFYLCATRKASGTGELFFGEGSRLTVL.

The rearrangement uses TRBV5-1 and TRBJ2-2. CDR1 is SGHRS and CDR2 is YFSETQ in the germline V gene. CDR3 size: 14 residues. The CDR3 region is CASSLSPNTGELFF.

V gene TRBV11-2 combines with J gene TRBJ2-7; checking the TCRdb D call of TRBD2 is not possible without DNA. Germline V gene lookup returns CDR1 SGHAT and CDR2 FQNNGV. The CDR3 has 16 amino acids. CDR3 residues: CASSLGLAGERGEQYF.

The gene calls are TRBV7-8 and TRBJ2-1; the TCRdb call, TRBD2, lacks DNA for checking. This CDR3 region has 18 residues. The germline gives CDR1 SGHVS, CDR2 FQNEAQ. CDR3 loop: CASSYSPLAGGSNNEQFF.

This sequence joins TRBV20-1 and TRBJ2-7; checking the TCRdb D call of TRBD1 is not possible without DNA. CDR3 size: 15 residues. Germline lookup yields CDR1 DFQATT and CDR2 SNEGSKA (reference sequence). The CDR3 sequence: CSANSGGSPYSEQYF.

The chain links TRBV19 to TRBJ2-2; with no DNA, the TCRdb D assignment of TRBD1 cannot be verified. The CDR3 covers 12 residues. Germline values: CDR1 LNHDA, CDR2 SQIVND (reference sequence). CDR3 region: CASRQGTGELFF.

V gene TRBV27 combines with J gene TRBJ1-1; TCRdb's D call, TRBD1, is unchecked because there is no DNA. The germline V gene has CDR1 MNHEY and CDR2 SMNVEV (reference sequence). The CDR3 contains 15 residues. CDR3 protein: CASSLIRGRSTEAFF.

The chain recombines TRBV12-3 or TRBV12-4 with TRBJ1-4; TCRdb's assignment of TRBD1 cannot be checked, as there is no DNA. This CDR3 is built from 16 residues. CDR3 sequence reads: CASSSPAGTVNEKLFF.

This chain joins TRBV6-2 or TRBV6-3 and TRBJ2-3; TCRdb designates TRBD1, a call that cannot be tested without DNA. CDR3 size: 15 residues. Germline lookup yields CDR1 MNHEY and CDR2 SVGEGT. The CDR3 loop reads CASSWGRGGTDTQYF.

The rearrangement uses TRBV9 and TRBJ2-7; lacking DNA, the TRBD2 call made by TCRdb goes unchecked. The length of the CDR3 is 15 residues. Germline CDR1 reads SGDLS; CDR2 reads YYNGEE. This CDR3 is CASSVGALLAHEQYF. Full variable domain (remainder filled in from reference TRBV9 and TRBJ2-7): DSGVTQTPKHLITATGQRVTLRCSPRSGDLSVYWYQQSLDQGLQFLIQYYNGEERAKGNILERFSAQQFPDLHSELNLSSLELGDSALYFCASSVGALLAHEQYFGPGTRLTVT.

CDR3 residues: CASSPRLGQGQETQYF. The chain is built from TRBV7-9 and TRBJ2-5; the D gene TCRdb calls, TRBD1, cannot be checked with no DNA. This CDR3 region has 16 residues. The germline V gene encodes CDR1 SEHNR and CDR2 FQNEAQ (reference sequence).

V gene TRBV3-1 combines with J gene TRBJ2-1; the TCRdb call, TRBD2, lacks DNA for checking. The CDR3 sequence is 15 residues long. Germline CDR1 and CDR2: LGHDT and YNNKEL (reference sequence). The CDR3 here is CASSRAGVDLDEQFF.

The chain couples TRBV19 to TRBJ2-2; TCRdb designates TRBD2, a call that cannot be tested without DNA. In germline, CDR1 is LNHDA, CDR2 SQIVND (reference sequence). The CDR3 contains 14 residues. CDR3 sequence: CASTIAGNTGELFF.

V and J are TRBV5-1 and TRBJ2-3; TCRdb gives TRBD1 as the D gene, but with no DNA this cannot be confirmed. CDR1 is SGHRS, CDR2 YFSETQ, per germline. The CDR3 is 15 amino acids. The CDR3 loop is CASSLGQQYTDTQYF. The full variable domain, in which reference TRBV5-1 and TRBJ2-3 provide the parts outside the CDR3, is KAGVTQTPRYLIKTRGQQVTLSCSPISGHRSVSWYQQTPGQGLQFLFEYFSETQRNKGNFPGRFSGRQFSNSRSEMNVSTLELGDSALYLCASSLGQQYTDTQYFGPGTRLTVL.

The CDR3: CATSSSLTSGITGELFF. The V call is TRBV15, the J call TRBJ2-2; TCRdb outputs TRBD2, but without DNA this stays unchecked. The length of the CDR3 is 17 residues. Germline CDR1 reads LNHNV; CDR2 reads YYDKDF (reference sequence).

The rearrangement links TRBV6-5 to TRBJ2-1; without DNA, the TCRdb call of TRBD1 cannot be checked. Germline values: CDR1 MNHEY, CDR2 SVGAGI. This CDR3 has 16 residues. Here the CDR3 reads CASSYRGQGFNNEQFF.

The J gene is TRBJ2-7, the V gene TRBV20-1. The CDR3 contains 12 residues. CDR1 and CDR2 from the germline V gene are DFQATT and SNEGSKA (reference sequence). CDR3 amino acids: CSTWHGIYEQYF.

The V call is TRBV7-3, the J call TRBJ2-3. Germline V gene sequence: CDR1 SGHTA, CDR2 FQGTGA. The length of the CDR3 is 15 residues. CDR3 sequence reads: CASSLYSVSTDTQYF. Variable domain in full (rest from reference TRBV7-3 and TRBJ2-3): GAGVSQTPSNKVTEKGKYVELRCDPISGHTALYWYRQSLGQGPEFLIYFQGTGAADDSGLPNDRFFAVRPEGSVSTLKIQRTERGDSAVYLCASSLYSVSTDTQYFGPGTRLTVL.

CDR3 in amino acids: CASSLGDRETYEQYF. The chain uses TRBV7-2 and TRBJ2-7; TCRdb picks TRBD1, but there is no DNA to check that call. The CDR3 has 15 residues. In germline, CDR1 is SGHTA, CDR2 FQGNSA.

The rearrangement links TRBV7-6 to TRBJ2-1. CDR3 length equals 13 residues. Germline V gene data show CDR1 as SGHVS and CDR2 as FNYEAQ. The CDR3 is CASSFSVYNEQFF.

The chain couples TRBV7-8 to TRBJ1-5. Per the germline V gene, CDR1 is SGHVS and CDR2 is FQNEAQ. The CDR3 has 12 residues. CDR3 protein: CASSRFNQPQHF.